The 27 T cell receptor beta chains listed next were all sequenced from one sample in a study of long-term antiretroviral therapy in people with HIV. The immunoSEQ assay was v3.0, run at survey level. TCRdb's table, derived via immunoSEQ multiplex PCR, lists solely in-frame clones and lacks some. Of 45,000 or so clones in the sample, 90% to 95% were seen once. The sequences come from unsorted PBMCs, collected 3.7 years after starting antiretroviral therapy. These receptors were taken from a woman aged 45-65 years with HIV.

The rearrangement joins TRBV6-1 to TRBJ1-6; no definite D call. The CDR3 totals 15 residues. V dropped 2 bases and J dropped 7 bases, with 12 bases sitting between them. Germline CDR1 is MNHNS and CDR2 is SASEGT. The CDR3 here is CASSETSGLNSPLHF. DNA of the CDR3: TGTGCCAGCAGTGAAACCAGCGGCTTGAATTCACCCCTCCACTTT.

CDR3 bases: TGTGCCAGCAGCTCTACAGGGGCCTACGAGCAGTACTTC. Protein sequence: CASSSTGAYEQYF. The J gene is TRBJ2-7, the V gene TRBV5-6, with TRBD1 identical over 7 bases. The V gene's germline CDR1 is SGHDT and CDR2 YYEEEE. V shed 3 bases and J 2 bases; nucleotides not matched to a gene: 2. This CDR3 region has 13 residues.

The rearrangement uses TRBV11-2 and TRBJ2-7; 7 bases agree with TRBD1. In germline, CDR1 is SGHAT, CDR2 FQNNGV. This CDR3 spans 17 amino acids. Trimming at V came to 2 bases and at J to 0 bases, leaving 10 bases not matched to a gene. CDR3 DNA: TGTGCCAGCAGCTTAAGGACAGGCCCAACCCTCTCCTACGAGCAGTACTTC. This sequence encodes CASSLRTGPTLSYEQYF.

This clone occurred once. This chain uses TRBV9 with TRBJ2-3, with 9 bases lining up with TRBD1. The CDR3 covers 16 residues. The junction had 20 bases not matched to a gene; V was cut back by 4 bases and J by 14 bases. CDR1 and CDR2 (germline): SGDLS, YYNGEE. The CDR3 DNA sequence: TGTGCCAGCAGCCCGACCGGGACAGGGAGATTCCAGAACGTGTATTTT. Translating it yields CASSPTGTGRFQNVYF.

This clone has a single count. The chain uses TRBV4-1 and TRBJ2-3; TRBD2 agrees at 8 bases. The CDR3 sequence is 19 residues long. Germline loops: CDR1 MGHRA, CDR2 YSYEKL. The V gene end was trimmed by 0 bases and the J gene end by 0 bases; junction bases not matched to a gene: 11. The DNA of the CDR3 is TGCGCCAGCAGCCAAGAATGGATAGCGGGGAGAGCTAGCACAGATACGCAGTATTTT. Protein product: CASSQEWIAGRASTDTQYF.

J is TRBJ2-1 and V is TRBV6-5; TRBD1 matches 7 bases. Germline assignment: CDR1 MNHEY and CDR2 SVGAGI. CDR3 length: 14 amino acids. The V and J ends lost 6 bases and 4 bases, in that order; junction bases with no gene match: 6. CDR3 sequence (DNA): TGTGCCAGCAGGACAGGGACCACTTACAATGAGCAGTTCTTC. Translation: CASRTGTTYNEQFF.

This clone was seen just once. The rearrangement joins TRBV27 to TRBJ1-2, with D perhaps TRBD1 (6 bases). V shed 6 bases and J shed 8 bases, with 13 bases lying between them. The length of the CDR3 is 12 residues. Germline values: CDR1 MNHEY, CDR2 SMNVEV (reference sequence). The CDR3: CASRGGVRGYTF. The CDR3 region has the DNA TGTGCCAGCAGAGGGGGGGTTCGGGGCTACACCTTC.

Regarding this clone: One junction end disagrees with the germline gene, perhaps due to a read error. The chain is built from TRBV7-7 and TRBJ2-2; D gene ambiguous. Germline V gene sequence: CDR1 SSHAT, CDR2 FNYEAQ (reference sequence). The CDR3 totals 14 residues. The DNA of the CDR3 is TGTGCTAGCAGCTTAGAAGGGCACACCGGGGAGCTGTTTTTT. Protein sequence: CASSLEGHTGELFF.

The J gene is TRBJ1-5, the V gene TRBV15; D unresolved. This CDR3 comprises 12 residues. V was shortened by 3 bases and J by 4 bases, with 4 bases between the two germline ends. CDR1 is LNHNV and CDR2 is YYDKDF in the germline V gene (reference sequence). This CDR3 reads CATSRVNQPQHF. The CDR3 bases are TGTGCCACCAGCAGGGTTAATCAGCCCCAGCATTTT.

This clone was detected once. The rearrangement joins TRBV27 to TRBJ1-2; D is unresolved. The CDR3 has 12 residues. Between the trimmed V and J ends, which lost 5 bases and 4 bases, there was a span of 8 bases. Germline lookup yields CDR1 MNHEY and CDR2 SMNVEV (reference sequence). In DNA form, the CDR3 reads TGTGCCAGCAGTCCCGACACCTATGGCTACACCTTC. Protein sequence: CASSPDTYGYTF.

The chain uses TRBV20-1 and TRBJ2-7, with D hard to call. The CDR3 loop spans 11 amino acids. Deletions cut 4 bases from V and 4 bases from J, with 8 bases between. Germline loops: CDR1 DFQATT, CDR2 SNEGSKA (reference sequence). The CDR3 protein is CSATTEYEQYF. CDR3 DNA sequence: TGCAGTGCTACAACAGAGTACGAGCAGTACTTC.

The chain carries TRBV2 and TRBJ1-2, with D possibly matching TRBD1 (6 bases). Trimming shortened V by 7 bases and J by 8 bases, and 17 bases separated the two germline ends. The CDR3 runs 13 residues. Germline values: CDR1 SNHLY, CDR2 FYNNEI. The CDR3 here is CASTSGVPEGYTF. The CDR3 nucleotides are TGTGCCAGCACGTCAGGGGTTCCGGAGGGCTACACCTTC.

The chain has TRBV2 and TRBJ2-3; perhaps TRBD1 as D (5 bases). V lost 4 bases, J lost 2 bases, and 16 bases lay in between. The germline CDR1 and CDR2 sequences are SNHLY and FYNNEI. The CDR3 covers 16 residues. The CDR3 DNA follows: TGTGCCAGCAGTGGAGAGGACAATGACTCCACAGATACGCAGTATTTT. Amino acids: CASSGEDNDSTDTQYF.

The CDR3 nucleotides are TGTGCCAGCAAGGAAGACAGGTCTGGGGCCAACGTCCTGACTTTC. Translated: CASKEDRSGANVLTF. The chain links TRBV6-1 to TRBJ2-6; weak D call: TRBD1 (6 bases). V was trimmed by 7 bases and J by 1 base, leaving 11 bases between them. The CDR3 runs 15 residues. Germline values: CDR1 MNHNS, CDR2 SASEGT.

The chain joins TRBV6-5 to TRBJ2-3, with TRBD2 as a possible D gene (5 bases). This CDR3 has 15 residues. Per germline, CDR1 MNHEY and CDR2 SVGAGI. V lost 1 base and J lost 2, with 10 bases in between. The CDR3 coding sequence is TGTGCCAGCAGTTACTTCCCTAGCCTCACAGATACGCAGTATTTT. Protein sequence: CASSYFPSLTDTQYF.

V usage is TRBV19 and J usage is TRBJ2-5, with D perhaps TRBD2 (5 bases). The V and J ends lost 4 bases and 2 bases respectively, with 14 bases between them. This CDR3 comprises 15 residues. The germline V gene encodes CDR1 LNHDA and CDR2 SQIVND (reference sequence). For the CDR3, the DNA is TGTGCCAGTAGTACCGGACTGCGCAGACAAGAGACCCAGTACTTC. It yields the protein CASSTGLRRQETQYF.

V is TRBV28 and J is TRBJ1-4; 10 nucleotides agree with TRBD1. Germline trimming cut 10 bases from V and 6 bases from J; bases unmatched to any gene: 5. This CDR3 has 13 residues. Germline V lookup: CDR1 MDHEN, CDR2 SYDVKM. CDR3 residues: CATAGTGDEKLFF. The CDR3 DNA sequence: TGTGCCACCGCCGGGACAGGGGATGAAAAACTGTTTTTT.

This chain links TRBV6-5 with TRBJ2-2, with 8 nucleotides matching TRBD2. The germline gives CDR1 MNHEY, CDR2 SVGAGI. V trimming: 2 bases; J trimming: 6 bases; junction bases outside the gene matches: 5. This CDR3 has 15 residues. The CDR3 spells CASSYAAGGPGELFF. DNA of the CDR3: TGTGCCAGCAGTTACGCGGCGGGGGGCCCCGGGGAGCTGTTTTTT.

This chain joins TRBV9 and TRBJ2-1; perhaps TRBD2 as D (6 bases). V lost 4 bases and J 2 bases, leaving 16 bases between the germline ends. The CDR3 consists of 16 residues. Looked up from germline, CDR1 is SGDLS and CDR2 is YYNGEE. The CDR3 DNA follows: TGTGCCAGCAGCCCCCATGGGCTAGCGCCCTACAATGAGCAGTTCTTC. This gives the protein CASSPHGLAPYNEQFF.

This clone appeared a few times. The genes are TRBV5-1 and TRBJ2-5, with a tentative D call TRBD1 (6 bases). The CDR3 consists of 16 residues. V was shortened by 4 bases and J by 2 bases, with 18 bases between the two germline ends. Germline V gene lookup returns CDR1 SGHRS and CDR2 YFSETQ. DNA of the CDR3: TGCGCCAGCAGCCCAAGGACTTTGGGGGCACAAGAGACCCAGTACTTC. As protein: CASSPRTLGAQETQYF.

The gene calls are TRBV5-6 and TRBJ2-1, with D uncertain. Trimming removed 0 bases from V and 5 bases from J, with 3 bases in between. This CDR3 has 12 amino acids. Germline assignment: CDR1 SGHDT and CDR2 YYEEEE. This chain's CDR3 is CASSLGDNEQFF. CDR3 DNA sequence: TGTGCCAGCAGCTTGGGGGACAATGAGCAGTTCTTC.

This clone was seen once. The chain has TRBV18 and TRBJ1-2; 9 positions match TRBD1. Losses at the gene ends were 5 bases for V and 1 base for J; bases not matched to a gene: 8. The CDR3 extends over 16 amino acids. Germline values: CDR1 KGHSH, CDR2 LQKENI. The CDR3 sequence: CASSTGTGNFNYGYTF. CDR3 coding DNA: TGTGCCAGCTCAACCGGGACAGGGAACTTTAACTATGGCTACACCTTC.

The chain couples TRBV6-5 to TRBJ1-2; perhaps TRBD1 as D (6 bases). Germline lookup yields CDR1 MNHEY and CDR2 SVGAGI. The CDR3 is 15 residues long. V was trimmed by 6 bases and J by 4 bases, leaving 18 bases between them. This CDR3 is CASSPGGLGGYGYTF. CDR3 nucleotide sequence: TGTGCCAGCAGCCCGGGGGGGCTTGGGGGCTATGGCTACACCTTC.

This sequence joins TRBV25-1 and TRBJ1-1, with 7 bases identical to TRBD1. Germline V gene lookup returns CDR1 MGHDK and CDR2 SYGVNS. This CDR3 has 14 residues. V was clipped by 3 bases and J by 4 bases; unmatched bases: 5. Here the CDR3 reads CASSEETGVTEAFF. The DNA for the CDR3 is TGTGCCAGCAGTGAGGAAACAGGGGTCACTGAAGCTTTCTTT.

The chain joins TRBV5-6 to TRBJ1-1; no reliable D call. The V end lost 5 bases, the J end lost 2 bases, and 13 bases lay between the germline ends. The CDR3 runs 14 residues. The germline CDR1 and CDR2 sequences are SGHDT and YYEEEE. The CDR3 sequence is CASSSPHANTEAFF. Here the CDR3 DNA reads TGTGCCAGCAGTTCCCCACACGCTAACACTGAAGCTTTCTTT. Combining the CDR3 with reference TRBV5-6 and TRBJ1-1 gives the whole variable domain DAGVTQSPTHLIKTRGQQVTLRCSPKSGHDTVSWYQQALGQGPQFIFQYYEEEERQRGNFPDRFSGHQFPNYSSELNVNALLLGDSALYLCASSSPHANTEAFFGQGTRLTVV.

V is TRBV7-6 and J is TRBJ1-6; 7 bases align to TRBD1. The CDR3 has 17 residues. Germline V gene sequence: CDR1 SGHVS, CDR2 FNYEAQ. The trim removed 3 bases at V and 4 bases at J, leaving 9 bases unmatched. This CDR3 reads CASSLMSRGGYNSPLHF. The CDR3 coding sequence is TGTGCCAGCAGCTTGATGAGCAGGGGGGGATATAATTCACCCCTCCACTTT.

This sequence joins TRBV5-1 and TRBJ1-2, with D tentatively TRBD1 (6 bases). Germline V gene data show CDR1 as SGHRS and CDR2 as YFSETQ. This CDR3 has 13 residues. V shed 4 bases and J shed 6 bases, with 13 bases lying between them. The CDR3 region is CASSQSTGDGYTF. CDR3 coding DNA: TGCGCCAGCAGCCAATCGACAGGAGATGGCTACACCTTC. The full variable domain, in which reference TRBV5-1 and TRBJ1-2 provide the parts outside the CDR3, is KAGVTQTPRYLIKTRGQQVTLSCSPISGHRSVSWYQQTPGQGLQFLFEYFSETQRNKGNFPGRFSGRQFSNSRSEMNVSTLELGDSALYLCASSQSTGDGYTFGSGTRLTVV.